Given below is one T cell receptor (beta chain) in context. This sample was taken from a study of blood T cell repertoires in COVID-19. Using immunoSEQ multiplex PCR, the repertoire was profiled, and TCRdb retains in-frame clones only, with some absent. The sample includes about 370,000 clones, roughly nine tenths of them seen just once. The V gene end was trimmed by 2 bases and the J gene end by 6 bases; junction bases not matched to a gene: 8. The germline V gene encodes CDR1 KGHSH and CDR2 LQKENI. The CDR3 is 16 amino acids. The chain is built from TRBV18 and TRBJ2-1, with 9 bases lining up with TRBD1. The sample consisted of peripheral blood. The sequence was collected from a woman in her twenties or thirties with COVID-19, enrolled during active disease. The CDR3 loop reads CASSPLTDRGSNEQFF. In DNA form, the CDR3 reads TGTGCCAGCTCACCATTAACTGACAGGGGGAGCAATGAGCAGTTCTTC. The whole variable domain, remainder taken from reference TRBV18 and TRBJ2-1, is NAGVMQNPRHLVRRRGQEARLRCSPMKGHSHVYWYRQLPEEGLKFMVYLQKENIIDESGMPKERFSAEFPKEGPSILRIQQVVRGDSAAYFCASSPLTDRGSNEQFFGPGTRLTVL.